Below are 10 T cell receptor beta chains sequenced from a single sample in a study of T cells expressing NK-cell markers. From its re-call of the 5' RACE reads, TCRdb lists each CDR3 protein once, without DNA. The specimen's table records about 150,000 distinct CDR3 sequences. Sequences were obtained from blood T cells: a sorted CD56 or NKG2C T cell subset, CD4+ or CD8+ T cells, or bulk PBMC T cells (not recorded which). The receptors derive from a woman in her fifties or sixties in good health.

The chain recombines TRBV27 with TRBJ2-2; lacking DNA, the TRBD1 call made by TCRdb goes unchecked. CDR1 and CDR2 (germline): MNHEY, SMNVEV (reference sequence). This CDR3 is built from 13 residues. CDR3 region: CASSSLGDGELFF.

CDR3 residues: CASSSRRVLATNEKLFF. J is TRBJ1-4 and V is TRBV7-9. This CDR3 region has 17 residues. Germline values: CDR1 SEHNR, CDR2 FQNEAQ (reference sequence).

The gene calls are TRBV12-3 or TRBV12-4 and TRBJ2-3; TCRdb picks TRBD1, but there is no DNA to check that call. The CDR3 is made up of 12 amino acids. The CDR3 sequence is CASKTGVNTQYF.

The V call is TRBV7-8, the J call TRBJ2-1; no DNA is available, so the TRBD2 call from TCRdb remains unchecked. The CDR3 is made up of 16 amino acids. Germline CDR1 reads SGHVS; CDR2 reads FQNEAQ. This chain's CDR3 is CASSFLFREGVDEQFF.

CDR3 in amino acids: CATSVLPPAGGDNEQFF. V is TRBV15 and J is TRBJ2-1; with no DNA, the TCRdb D assignment of TRBD2 cannot be verified. Germline values: CDR1 LNHNV, CDR2 YYDKDF (reference sequence). This CDR3 is 17 amino acids long.

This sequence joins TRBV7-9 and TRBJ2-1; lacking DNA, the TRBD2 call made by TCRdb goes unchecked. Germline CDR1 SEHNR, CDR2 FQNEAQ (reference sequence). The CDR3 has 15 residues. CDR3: CASSPPTGGPMGQFF.

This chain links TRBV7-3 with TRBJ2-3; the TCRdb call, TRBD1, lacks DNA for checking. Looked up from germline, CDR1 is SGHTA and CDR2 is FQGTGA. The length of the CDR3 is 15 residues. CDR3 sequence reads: CASSATGGIQDTQYF.

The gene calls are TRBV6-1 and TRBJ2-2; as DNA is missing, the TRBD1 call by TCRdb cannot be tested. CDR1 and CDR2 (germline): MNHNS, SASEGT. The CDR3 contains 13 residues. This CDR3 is CASSRPGDGELFF.

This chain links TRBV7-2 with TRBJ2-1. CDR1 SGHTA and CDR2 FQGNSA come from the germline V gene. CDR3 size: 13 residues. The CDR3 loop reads CASSKDLYNEQFF.

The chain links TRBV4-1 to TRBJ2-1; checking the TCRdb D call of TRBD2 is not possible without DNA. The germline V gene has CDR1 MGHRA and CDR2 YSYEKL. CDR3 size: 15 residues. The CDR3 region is CASSPGAFSYNEQFF.